The text below deals with one T cell receptor (beta chain). Its antigen is not identified. The PCR used 60 Vbeta and 13 Jbeta primers. Only in-frame clones appear in the TCRdb table, and some are missing; sequencing was by immunoSEQ multiplex PCR. This table has approximately 190,000 clones, around 80% appearing once. This specimen belongs to a study of cytomegalovirus exposure and HLA in healthy donors. For the study at large: An earlier analysis identified under 130 million unique TCR beta sequences in approximately 190 million T cells. Findings and caveats of the study: According to the study, 160 or so TCR beta chains were cytomegalovirus-associated.

Per the germline V gene, CDR1 is GTSNPN and CDR2 is SVGIG (reference sequence). V lost 5 bases, J lost 7 bases, and 12 bases lay in between. The CDR3 runs 11 residues. This clonotype was obtained from a man between 40 and 49 years old in good health and CMV-seropositive. Sample: PBMCs. This chain joins TRBV30 and TRBJ2-7, with a weak D call TRBD1 (6 bases). CDR3 sequence: CAWSRGGEQYF. The CDR3 bases are TGTGCCTGGTCAAGAGGGGGTGAGCAGTACTTC.